The 17 T cell receptor beta chains below come from one sample, sequenced in a study of T cells in Graves' hyperthyroidism and ophthalmopathy. TCR beta CDR3 regions were amplified from RNA. The HTBI primer set was used in a first-round RT-PCR of the TCR CDR3. TCRdb reprocessed the multiplex PCR reads with MiXCR, giving one entry per CDR3 protein. The data contain approximately 220,000 distinct CDR3 sequences, about a sixth of them singletons. Sequenced: blood. Every receptor here comes from a man in his forties with Graves' hyperthyroidism.

The genes are TRBV5-1 and TRBJ2-1; 7 nucleotides line up with TRBD2. The CDR3 loop spans 15 amino acids. The V gene's germline CDR1 is SGHRS and CDR2 YFSETQ. The V gene end was trimmed by 0 bases and the J gene end by 3 bases; junction bases not matched to a gene: 3. For the CDR3, the DNA is TGCGCCAGCAGCTTGGATCGGGGGGTCTACAATGAGCAGTTCTTC. Encoded protein: CASSLDRGVYNEQFF. The full variable domain, in which reference TRBV5-1 and TRBJ2-1 provide the parts outside the CDR3, is KAGVTQTPRYLIKTRGQQVTLSCSPISGHRSVSWYQQTPGQGLQFLFEYFSETQRNKGNFPGRFSGRQFSNSRSEMNVSTLELGDSALYLCASSLDRGVYNEQFFGPGTRLTVL.

This clonotype was found many times. The chain employs TRBV9 and TRBJ2-7; TRBD2 might be the D (6 bases). Germline V gene data show CDR1 as SGDLS and CDR2 as YYNGEE. The ends were cut back, 2 bases at V and 1 base at J, with 19 bases in the middle. This CDR3 is built from 17 residues. CDR3 loop: CASSVNPTPGESYEQYF. CDR3 coding DNA: TGTGCCAGCAGCGTCAACCCAACCCCGGGGGAATCCTACGAGCAGTACTTC.

This sequence joins TRBV3-1 and TRBJ2-5; D gene unclear. Germline assignment: CDR1 LGHDT and CDR2 YNNKEL (reference sequence). Trimming shortened V by 0 bases and J by 2 bases, and 10 bases separated the two germline ends. CDR3 size: 15 residues. In nucleotides, the CDR3 is TGTGCCAGCAGCCAAGATCGGGCGGTACAAGAGACCCAGTACTTC. The encoded protein is CASSQDRAVQETQYF.

This clonotype was observed at least ten times. The chain couples TRBV18 to TRBJ1-5, with 9 bases identical to TRBD1. J gave up 5 bases and V 5 bases, and 10 bases lay outside the gene matches. The germline gives CDR1 KGHSH, CDR2 LQKENI. The CDR3 consists of 16 residues. The CDR3, as DNA: TGTGCCAGCTCAGCCTTGCGACAGGGGGGGGATCAGCCCCAGCATTTT. It codes for CASSALRQGGDQPQHF.

This clonotype was seen a few times. A much larger clone is a single base away; this may be a read error. This rearrangement joins TRBV20-1 to TRBJ1-3; no reliable D call. Germline CDR1 reads DFQATT; CDR2 reads SNEGSKA (reference sequence). This CDR3 has 14 amino acids. CDR3 nucleotides: TGCAGTGCTAGAGCTAGGACCGGTGGAAACGCCATATATTTT. Its protein product is CSARARTGGNAIYF.

This clonotype has ten or more counts. The CDR3 here is CSASQDRDYGYTF. The DNA for the CDR3 is TGCAGTGCTAGTCAGGACAGGGACTATGGCTACACCTTC. The genes are TRBV20-1 and TRBJ1-2, with 8 bases aligning to TRBD1. This CDR3 region has 13 residues. Germline-derived CDR1 and CDR2 are DFQATT and SNEGSKA (reference sequence). With 3 bases clipped from V and 3 bases from J, the junction kept 3 bases outside the gene matches.

The table lists this clonotype with a few counts. The CDR3, as DNA: TGTGCCAGCAGCTTAAGCGCCGGGGAGCTGTTTTTT. Its translation: CASSLSAGELFF. This rearrangement joins TRBV7-9 to TRBJ2-2; D gene uncertain. V lost 2 bases to trimming and J lost 6 bases, with 4 bases between them. CDR3 size: 12 residues. CDR1 and CDR2 (germline): SEHNR, FQNEAQ (reference sequence).

The genes are TRBV20-1 and TRBJ2-5; perhaps TRBD2 as D (6 bases). Germline V lookup: CDR1 DFQATT, CDR2 SNEGSKA (reference sequence). This CDR3 region has 14 residues. V lost 1 base, J lost 5 bases, and 14 bases lay in between. The CDR3 DNA is TGCAGTGCTAGAGCACGGGGGTACCGGGAGACCCAGTACTTC. Translated: CSARARGYRETQYF.

This clonotype has ten or more counts. The chain is built from TRBV20-1 and TRBJ2-1; 11 bases match TRBD2. Trimming removed 0 bases from V and 9 bases from J; junction bases left unmatched: 7. The germline CDR1 and CDR2 sequences are DFQATT and SNEGSKA (reference sequence). This CDR3 contains 15 residues. The CDR3 DNA sequence: TGCAGTGCTAGAGACAGACTAGCGGGGAGTAGTGAGCAGTTCTTC. Translating gives CSARDRLAGSSEQFF.

This clonotype was recorded at least ten times. The chain recombines TRBV6-1 with TRBJ2-5, with 7 bases that match TRBD1. This CDR3 spans 12 amino acids. The V segment lost 6 bases and the J segment 5 bases; nucleotides outside the gene matches: 3. In germline, CDR1 is MNHNS, CDR2 SASEGT. CDR3 sequence: CASRTGKETQYF. The CDR3 DNA reads as TGTGCCAGCAGGACAGGGAAGGAGACCCAGTACTTC.

This clonotype was recorded at least ten times. The CDR3 here is CATSGQTGEVEQYF. CDR3 DNA sequence: TGTGCCACCAGCGGGCAAACAGGGGAGGTCGAGCAGTACTTC. The chain has TRBV24-1 and TRBJ2-7; D possibly corresponds to TRBD1 (7 bases). V was cut by 7 bases and J by 6 bases, with 18 bases left in between. The length of the CDR3 is 14 residues. CDR1 and CDR2 (germline): KGHDR, SFDVKD.

This clonotype was seen a few times. The chain has TRBV5-1 and TRBJ1-2; D remains unclear. The V gene lost 0 bases and the J gene lost 4 bases, with 7 bases spanning the gap. CDR3 length: 13 residues. CDR1 SGHRS and CDR2 YFSETQ come from the germline V gene. The CDR3 DNA is TGCGCCAGCAGCTTGGCAGGAACCTATGGCTACACCTTC. Translating gives CASSLAGTYGYTF.

This chain links TRBV24-1 with TRBJ1-1; D unresolved. V was pared by 5 bases and J by 1 base, with 10 bases between. CDR3 length equals 14 residues. CDR1 is KGHDR, CDR2 SFDVKD, per germline. The CDR3 spells CATSGARRNTEAFF. The CDR3 DNA follows: TGTGCCACCAGTGGGGCTCGGAGGAACACTGAAGCTTTCTTT.

This clonotype has at least ten counts. The V gene is TRBV7-9, the J gene TRBJ2-3; 10 bases fit TRBD2. After removal of 4 bases from V and 2 bases from J, the junction contained 3 bases not matched to a gene. The CDR3 sequence is 15 residues long. Germline V gene lookup returns CDR1 SEHNR and CDR2 FQNEAQ (reference sequence). CDR3 coding DNA: TGTGCCAGCAGCTCTGGGACTAGCGTCACAGATACGCAGTATTTT. Protein sequence: CASSSGTSVTDTQYF.

This clonotype was recorded at least ten times. The CDR3 protein is CASSGQVGLNQPQHF. As DNA, the CDR3 is TGTGCCAGCAGTGGACAAGTGGGCCTCAATCAGCCCCAGCATTTT. This rearrangement joins TRBV2 to TRBJ1-5; no reliable D call. This CDR3 region has 15 residues. Germline CDR1 and CDR2: SNHLY and FYNNEI. V shed 4 bases and J shed 3 bases, with 13 bases lying between them. Together with reference TRBV2 and TRBJ1-5, the CDR3 gives the full variable domain: EPEVTQTPSHQVTQMGQEVILRCVPISNHLYFYWYRQILGQKVEFLVSFYNNEISEKSEIFDDQFSVERPDGSNFTLKIRSTKLEDSAMYFCASSGQVGLNQPQHFGDGTRLSIL.

This chain joins TRBV4-3 and TRBJ2-7; 9 bases align to TRBD2. Per the germline V gene, CDR1 is LGHNA and CDR2 is YSLEER. The CDR3 is made up of 15 amino acids. The ends lost 0 bases at V and 4 bases at J; junction bases unmatched: 4. The CDR3 sequence is CASSQDAGGPYEQYF. The CDR3 DNA sequence: TGCGCCAGCAGCCAAGACGCGGGAGGGCCTTACGAGCAGTACTTC.

This clonotype occurred many times. The chain links TRBV2 to TRBJ2-2; D uncertain. Germline V CDR1 and CDR2: SNHLY, FYNNEI. The V end lost 9 bases, the J end lost 3 bases, and 14 bases lay between the germline ends. This CDR3 has 14 residues. The CDR3: CASTPQRHTGELFF. The CDR3, as DNA: TGTGCCAGTACACCCCAAAGACACACCGGGGAGCTGTTTTTT.